Listed below are T cell receptor beta chains from one sample, sequenced in a study of T cells in Graves' hyperthyroidism and ophthalmopathy. MiXCR, applied by TCRdb to the multiplex PCR reads, yields one record per CDR3 protein. The sample includes about 640,000 distinct CDR3 sequences, around 20% seen only once; the top ten take under 35%. The sequenced sample was blood. The receptors stem from a man aged 25 to 40 with Graves' ophthalmopathy. CDR3s include the opening cysteine and the closing phenylalanine or tryptophan. The D gene is left open where the match is weak. Only part of the rows carry a size: once, few, many, or a class if the clone is expanded.

j_call,v_call,clone_size,d_call,cdr3_aa,cdr3_nt
TRBJ2-7,TRBV24-1,few,NA,CATSVPGQDEQYF,TGTGCCACCAGTGTACCAGGGCAGGACGAGCAGTACTTC
TRBJ2-1,TRBV20-1,few,TRBD2,CSAISPGLPSYNEQFF,TGCAGTGCGATATCTCCGGGACTACCCTCCTACAATGAGCAGTTCTTC
TRBJ2-7,TRBV20-1,many,NA,CSAETVRYEQYF,TGCAGTGCTGAGACAGTGAGGTACGAGCAGTACTTC
TRBJ2-2,TRBV5-1,NA,NA,CASSSGTGGELFF,TGCGCCAGCAGCTCGGGAACGGGCGGGGAGCTGTTTTTT
TRBJ2-5,TRBV6-4,few,NA,CASSQTRLLVQETQYF,TGTGCCAGCAGCCAGACTCGACTACTAGTCCAAGAGACCCAGTACTTC
TRBJ2-1,TRBV7-8,NA,TRBD1,CASSLDRDSRLRGKPYNEQFF,TGTGCCAGCAGCTTAGACCGGGACAGCAGATTAAGGGGGAAACCCTACAATGAGCAGTTCTTC
TRBJ2-5,TRBV20-1,few,TRBD2,CSAPTGGQGETQYF,TGCAGTGCCCCGACGGGAGGCCAGGGAGAGACCCAGTACTTC
TRBJ2-7,TRBV20-1,many,TRBD2,CSAGSGRTNLDYEQYF,TGCAGTGCCGGTAGCGGGAGGACCAACTTAGACTACGAGCAGTACTTC
TRBJ2-7,TRBV11-2,NA,NA,CASRGDGAYEQYF,TGTGCCAGCAGGGGGGACGGCGCCTACGAGCAGTACTTC
TRBJ2-1,TRBV24-1,NA,TRBD2,CATSDFSGGSYNEQFF,TGTGCCACCAGTGATTTCAGCGGGGGCTCCTACAATGAGCAGTTCTTC
TRBJ2-3,TRBV13,NA,TRBD2,CASSVLSSGATDTQYF,TGTGCCAGCAGCGTACTTTCTAGCGGAGCCACAGATACGCAGTATTTT
TRBJ2-1,TRBV7-3,NA,NA,CASSLTARGDEQFF,TGTGCCAGCAGCTTAACGGCGCGAGGGGATGAGCAGTTCTTC
TRBJ2-1,TRBV2,few,TRBD2,CASTPEWVAGAGEQFF,TGTGCCAGCACCCCCGAGTGGGTAGCGGGAGCGGGTGAGCAGTTCTTC
TRBJ2-1,TRBV4-1,few,NA,CASSQDPPVPREQYNEQFF,TGCGCCAGCAGCCAAGATCCCCCCGTACCTAGAGAGCAATACAATGAGCAGTTCTTC
TRBJ1-5,TRBV12-3/TRBV12-4,many,NA,CASSLGARNQPQHF,TGTGCCAGCAGTTTAGGGGCACGCAATCAGCCCCAGCATTTT
TRBJ2-2,TRBV12-3/TRBV12-4,many,TRBD2,CASSPSGRAPGELFF,TGTGCCAGCAGTCCTAGCGGGAGGGCCCCCGGGGAGCTGTTTTTT
TRBJ2-1,TRBV28,few,TRBD2,CASIASGLYSYNEQFF,TGTGCCAGCATCGCTAGCGGCCTGTACTCCTACAATGAGCAGTTCTTC
TRBJ2-7,TRBV5-1,many,TRBD2,CASSLASSGSGEQYF,TGCGCCAGCAGCTTAGCGTCTAGCGGGAGTGGAGAGCAGTACTTC
TRBJ2-2,TRBV2,NA,NA,CASRQTNTGELFF,TGTGCCAGCAGACAAACGAACACCGGGGAGCTGTTTTTT
TRBJ2-3,TRBV20-1,few,TRBD2,CSARDPQLAGTAATDTQYF,TGCAGTGCTAGAGATCCTCAGCTAGCGGGAACGGCAGCGACAGATACGCAGTATTTT
TRBJ2-2,TRBV2,NA,NA,CASRRSPGGELFF,TGTGCCAGCAGACGGTCACCCGGCGGGGAGCTGTTTTTT
TRBJ2-5,TRBV11-2,many,TRBD1,CASSLAPRQGFETQYF,TGTGCCAGCAGCTTAGCGCCGCGACAGGGCTTTGAGACCCAGTACTTC
TRBJ2-1,TRBV10-2,few,NA,CASRGQGGGEQFF,TGCGCCAGCAGAGGACAGGGAGGGGGTGAGCAGTTCTTC
TRBJ2-1,TRBV5-1,few,TRBD1,CASSIGTGEGSYNEQFF,TGCGCCAGCAGCATAGGGACAGGGGAGGGGTCCTACAATGAGCAGTTCTTC
TRBJ2-7,TRBV6-1,NA,TRBD1,CASRPVDRVHTEQYF,TGTGCCAGCAGACCCGTAGACAGGGTTCATACCGAGCAGTACTTC
TRBJ2-7,TRBV2,many,TRBD1,CASSEALPAGGSYEQYF,TGTGCCAGCAGTGAAGCGCTTCCGGCAGGGGGCTCCTACGAGCAGTACTTC
TRBJ1-2,TRBV20-1,many,NA,CSASPDNYGYTF,TGCAGTGCTAGTCCAGATAACTATGGCTACACCTTC
TRBJ2-2,TRBV19,few,TRBD1,CASKSGGQLNTGELFF,TGTGCCAGTAAGAGTGGGGGACAGCTGAACACCGGGGAGCTGTTTTTT
TRBJ2-7,TRBV30,NA,NA,CAWTTGNSYEQYF,TGTGCCTGGACGACAGGTAACTCCTACGAGCAGTACTTC
TRBJ2-3,TRBV11-1,many,TRBD2,CASSLLAGVGFTDTQYF,TGTGCCAGCAGCTTACTAGCGGGAGTTGGATTCACAGATACGCAGTATTTT
TRBJ1-5,TRBV7-9,many,TRBD1,CASSLGGQEGNQPQHF,TGTGCCAGCAGCTTAGGGGGACAGGAGGGCAATCAGCCCCAGCATTTT
TRBJ2-7,TRBV12-3/TRBV12-4,many,TRBD1,CASSFAGTGGFYEQYF,TGTGCCAGCAGTTTCGCTGGGACAGGGGGCTTCTACGAGCAGTACTTC
TRBJ1-5,TRBV6-6,NA,NA,CASSYSPNQPQHF,TGTGCCAGCAGTTACTCACCTAATCAGCCCCAGCATTTT
TRBJ2-1,TRBV28,many,NA,CASSLRGAYNEQFF,TGTGCCAGCAGTTTACGTGGGGCATACAATGAGCAGTTCTTC
TRBJ2-3,TRBV7-3,few,NA,CASSSMTGRGSDTQYF,TGTGCCAGCAGCTCAATGACAGGGAGGGGTTCAGATACGCAGTATTTT
TRBJ2-1,TRBV30,few,TRBD1,CAWSVLGQNNEQFF,TGTGCCTGGAGTGTATTGGGACAGAACAATGAGCAGTTCTTC
TRBJ2-5,TRBV28,NA,TRBD2,CASSPPGLAGPYQETQYF,TGTGCCAGCAGTCCCCCAGGATTAGCGGGCCCTTACCAAGAGACCCAGTACTTC
TRBJ1-5,TRBV6-6,many,NA,CASSYSSMRRGQPQHF,TGTGCCAGCAGTTACTCGAGTATGCGGCGCGGTCAGCCCCAGCATTTT
TRBJ2-7,TRBV12-3/TRBV12-4,NA,NA,CASTQGGAYEQYF,TGTGCCAGCACCCAAGGCGGAGCCTACGAGCAGTACTTC
TRBJ2-1,TRBV7-9,few,NA,CASSLRSNNEQFF,TGTGCCAGCAGCTTAAGGTCCAACAATGAGCAGTTCTTC
TRBJ1-1,TRBV29-1,once,NA,CSVVSAGWNTEAFF,TGCAGCGTTGTAAGTGCGGGATGGAACACTGAAGCTTTCTTT
TRBJ2-7,TRBV3-1,few,NA,CASSPHRTPSGSYEQYF,TGTGCCAGCAGCCCGCATAGGACGCCCAGTGGGTCCTACGAGCAGTACTTC
TRBJ2-3,TRBV11-1,many,NA,CASSRGPQEVTDTQYF,TGTGCCAGCAGCCGAGGACCACAGGAAGTCACAGATACGCAGTATTTT
TRBJ1-2,TRBV6-1,NA,TRBD1,CASSEWFRAGTGGNYGYTF,TGTGCCAGCAGTGAATGGTTTAGGGCTGGGACAGGGGGGAACTATGGCTACACCTTC
TRBJ2-5,TRBV6-4,once,NA,CASTQFLKETQYF,TGTGCCAGCACTCAATTTTTAAAAGAGACCCAGTACTTC
TRBJ2-7,TRBV6-1,NA,TRBD2,CASSEVGTSVDEQYF,TGTGCCAGCAGTGAGGTAGGGACTAGCGTTGACGAGCAGTACTTC
TRBJ2-3,TRBV6-5,NA,NA,CASSYFFGLRTDTQYF,TGTGCCAGCAGTTACTTTTTCGGGCTCAGGACAGATACGCAGTATTTT
TRBJ2-1,TRBV24-1,few,TRBD1,CATSDSNRGPNNEQFF,TGTGCCACCAGTGATTCGAACAGGGGACCCAACAATGAGCAGTTCTTC
TRBJ1-5,TRBV6-1,few,NA,CASSPRAPTSSNQPQHF,TGTGCCAGCAGCCCAAGGGCACCGACTAGTAGCAATCAGCCCCAGCATTTT
TRBJ1-1,TRBV27,many,NA,CASSLIYSSTEAFF,TGTGCCAGCAGTTTGATTTACAGTTCAACCGAAGCTTTCTTT
TRBJ2-1,TRBV30,many,NA,CAWSGGSYNEQFF,TGTGCCTGGAGTGGGGGCTCCTACAATGAGCAGTTCTTC
TRBJ2-1,TRBV28,many,NA,CASRSDLSALYEQFF,TGTGCCAGCAGATCCGACCTGAGCGCGCTCTATGAGCAGTTCTTC
TRBJ2-4,TRBV7-8,NA,TRBD1,CASSGQGAKNIQYF,TGTGCCAGCAGTGGACAGGGAGCCAAAAACATTCAGTACTTC
TRBJ1-1,TRBV7-2,many,NA,CASSQTVNTEAFF,TGTGCCAGCAGCCAGACGGTGAACACTGAAGCTTTCTTT